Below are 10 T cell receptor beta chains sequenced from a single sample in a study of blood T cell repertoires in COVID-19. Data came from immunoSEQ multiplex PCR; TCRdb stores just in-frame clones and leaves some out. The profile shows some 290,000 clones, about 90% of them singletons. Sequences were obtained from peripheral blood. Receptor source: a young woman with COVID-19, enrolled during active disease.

Here the CDR3 DNA reads TGTGCCAGCAGCTTAGGAGGGTTTGGGACTGAAGCTTTCTTT. Encoded protein: CASSLGGFGTEAFF. The rearrangement uses TRBV7-2 and TRBJ1-1, with unresolved D. The CDR3 is made up of 14 amino acids. Germline assignment: CDR1 SGHTA and CDR2 FQGNSA. The V end lost 1 base, the J end lost 5 bases, and 11 bases lay between the germline ends.

CDR3 sequence (DNA): TGTGCCATCAGTGAGTCGGGTAGCGGTGCATACAATGAGCAGTTCTTC. Its translation: CAISESGSGAYNEQFF. The V and J genes are TRBV10-3 and TRBJ2-1; D is perhaps TRBD2 (6 bases). Trimming removed 0 bases from V and 4 bases from J, with 13 bases in between. The V gene's germline CDR1 is ENHRY and CDR2 SYGVKD. The CDR3 sequence is 16 residues long.

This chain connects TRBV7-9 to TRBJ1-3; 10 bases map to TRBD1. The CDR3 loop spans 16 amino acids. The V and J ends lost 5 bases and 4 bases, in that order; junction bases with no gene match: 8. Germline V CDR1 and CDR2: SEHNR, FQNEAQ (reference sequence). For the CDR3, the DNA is TGTGCCAGCAGCCCCGGGACAGGGGTCGAAGGAAACACCATATATTTT. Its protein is CASSPGTGVEGNTIYF. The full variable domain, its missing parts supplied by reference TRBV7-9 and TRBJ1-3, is DTGVSQNPRHKITKRGQNVTFRCDPISEHNRLYWYRQTLGQGPEFLTYFQNEAQLEKSRLLSDRFSAERPKGSFSTLEIQRTEQGDSAMYLCASSPGTGVEGNTIYFGEGSWLTVV.

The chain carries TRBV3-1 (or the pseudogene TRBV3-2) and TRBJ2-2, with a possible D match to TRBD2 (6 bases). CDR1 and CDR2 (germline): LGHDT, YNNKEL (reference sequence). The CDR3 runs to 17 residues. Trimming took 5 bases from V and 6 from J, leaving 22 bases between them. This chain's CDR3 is CASSARRRERLSGELFF. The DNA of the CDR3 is TGTGCCAGCAGCGCCCGCAGGCGGGAAAGACTATCCGGGGAGCTGTTTTTT.

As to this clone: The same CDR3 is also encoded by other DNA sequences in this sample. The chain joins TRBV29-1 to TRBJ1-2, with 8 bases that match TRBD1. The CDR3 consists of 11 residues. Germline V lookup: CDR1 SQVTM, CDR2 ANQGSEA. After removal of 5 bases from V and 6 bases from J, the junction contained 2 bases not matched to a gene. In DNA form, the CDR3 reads TGCAGCGTTCACAGGGGGGATGGCTACACCTTC. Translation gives CSVHRGDGYTF.

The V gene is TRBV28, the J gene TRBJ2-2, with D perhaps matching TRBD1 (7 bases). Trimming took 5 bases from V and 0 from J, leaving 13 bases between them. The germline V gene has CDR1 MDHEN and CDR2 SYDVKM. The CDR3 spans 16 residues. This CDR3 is CASSETGTSNTGELFF. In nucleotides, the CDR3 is TGTGCCAGCAGTGAGACAGGGACTTCGAACACCGGGGAGCTGTTTTTT.

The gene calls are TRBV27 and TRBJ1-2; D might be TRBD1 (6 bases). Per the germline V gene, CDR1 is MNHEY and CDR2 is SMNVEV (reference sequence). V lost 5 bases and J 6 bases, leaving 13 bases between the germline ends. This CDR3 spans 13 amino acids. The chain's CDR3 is CASSPRDRNGYTF. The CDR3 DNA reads TGTGCCAGCAGTCCGCGCGACAGGAATGGCTACACCTTC.

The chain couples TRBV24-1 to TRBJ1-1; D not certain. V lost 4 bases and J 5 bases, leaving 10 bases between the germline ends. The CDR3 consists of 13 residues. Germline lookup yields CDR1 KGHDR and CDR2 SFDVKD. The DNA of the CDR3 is TGTGCCACCAGTGAGAGTCGTGGTACTGAAGCTTTCTTT. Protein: CATSESRGTEAFF.

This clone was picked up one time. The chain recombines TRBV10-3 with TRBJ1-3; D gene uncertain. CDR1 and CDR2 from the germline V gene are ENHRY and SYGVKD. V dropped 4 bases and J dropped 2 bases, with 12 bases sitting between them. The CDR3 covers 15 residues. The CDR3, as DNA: TGTGCCATCAGTGGGCTGGGCGAACCTGGAAACACCATATATTTT. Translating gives CAISGLGEPGNTIYF.

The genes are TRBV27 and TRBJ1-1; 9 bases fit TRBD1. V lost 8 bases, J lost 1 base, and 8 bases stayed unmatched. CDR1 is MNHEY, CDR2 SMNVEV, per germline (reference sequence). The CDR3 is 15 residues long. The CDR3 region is CASRKPGQGNTEAFF. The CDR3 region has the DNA TGTGCCAGCCGAAAACCGGGACAGGGGAACACTGAAGCTTTCTTT.